These 4 T cell receptor beta chains were sequenced from one sample in a study of human T cells and chemical hapten exposure. Stated time point: pre-sensitization, week 0. The treatment is: therapeutic diphenylcyclopropenone sensitization with weekly scalp DPC. TCRdb re-called the RACE reads with MiXCR, one entry per CDR3 protein. This table holds around 300,000 distinct CDR3 sequences, roughly 6% found once. The sample here was whole blood, taken in connection with sensitization to the hapten diphenylcyclopropenone (DPC). These receptor sequences come from a young woman with alopecia areata. Some clones in this sample may be carry-over from other donors' samples.

The CDR3 region has the DNA TGCAGTGCTAGTGATGGGGGCTGGGTCAATCAGCCCCAGCATTTT. As protein: CSASDGGWVNQPQHF. This sequence joins TRBV20-1 and TRBJ1-5; D might be TRBD1 (6 bases). This CDR3 comprises 15 residues. Germline values: CDR1 DFQATT, CDR2 SNEGSKA (reference sequence). Trimming shortened V by 3 bases and J by 3 bases, and 15 bases separated the two germline ends.

This clonotype turned up a few times. The rearrangement links TRBV3-1 to TRBJ1-2; the D is unclear. Trimming left V 2 bases short and J 2 bases short, with 6 bases between. This CDR3 is 13 amino acids long. Germline V gives CDR1 LGHDT, CDR2 YNNKEL (reference sequence). The CDR3 DNA reads as TGTGCCAGCAGCCAACCCGAGAACTATGGCTACACCTTC. Its protein is CASSQPENYGYTF.

This clonotype was picked up many times. V gene TRBV5-5 combines with J gene TRBJ2-1, with a tentative D call TRBD2 (7 bases). Trimming took off 2 bases at V and 8 bases at J, with 17 bases between the two ends. Germline V gives CDR1 SGHKS, CDR2 YYEKEE (reference sequence). This CDR3 spans 15 amino acids. The CDR3 region is CASSFVGGPWDEQFF. Written as DNA, the CDR3 is TGTGCCAGCAGCTTCGTGGGGGGGCCGTGGGATGAGCAGTTCTTC.

This clonotype was picked up many times. This chain connects TRBV7-2 to TRBJ1-5; no clear D. This CDR3 is 14 amino acids long. Germline CDR1 SGHTA, CDR2 FQGNSA. V was cut by 3 bases and J by 1 base, with 7 bases left in between. The CDR3 DNA sequence: TGTGCCAGCAGCTTGGTAGGCAGCAATCAGCCCCAGCATTTT. It codes for CASSLVGSNQPQHF.